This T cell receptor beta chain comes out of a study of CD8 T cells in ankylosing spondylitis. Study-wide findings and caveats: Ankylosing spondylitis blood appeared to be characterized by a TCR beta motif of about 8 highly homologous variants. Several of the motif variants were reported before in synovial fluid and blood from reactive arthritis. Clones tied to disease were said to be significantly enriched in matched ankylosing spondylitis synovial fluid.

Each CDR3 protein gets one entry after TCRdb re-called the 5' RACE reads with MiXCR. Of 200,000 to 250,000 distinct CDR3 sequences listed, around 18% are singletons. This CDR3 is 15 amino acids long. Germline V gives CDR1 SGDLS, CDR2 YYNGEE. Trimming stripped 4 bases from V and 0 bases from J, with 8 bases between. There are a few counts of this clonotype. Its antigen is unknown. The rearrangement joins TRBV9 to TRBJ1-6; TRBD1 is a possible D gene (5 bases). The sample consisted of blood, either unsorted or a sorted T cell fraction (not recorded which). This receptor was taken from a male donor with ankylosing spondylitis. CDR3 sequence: CASSSGSSYNSPLHF. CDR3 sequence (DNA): TGTGCCAGCAGCTCAGGGAGCTCCTATAATTCACCCCTCCACTTT. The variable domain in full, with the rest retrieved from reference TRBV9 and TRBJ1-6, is DSGVTQTPKHLITATGQRVTLRCSPRSGDLSVYWYQQSLDQGLQFLIQYYNGEERAKGNILERFSAQQFPDLHSELNLSSLELGDSALYFCASSSGSSYNSPLHFGNGTRLTVT.